The following is a T cell receptor beta chain sequence with its context. Its antigen remains unidentified. The authors used template switching to add a universal primer site and gave cDNA unique molecular identifiers. TCRdb recomputed calls from the 5' RACE reads with MiXCR, one row per CDR3 protein. Altogether 550,000 to 800,000 distinct CDR3 sequences are present, about 7.1% being singletons, with the ten largest covering roughly 1.6%. The CDR3 covers 11 residues. Trimming stripped 7 bases from V and 6 bases from J, with 11 bases between. Germline-derived CDR1 and CDR2 are SGHRS and YFSETQ. This sample is drawn from a study of identical twins. The study, taken as a whole, reports: Abundant beta clonotypes from cord blood had fewer insertions, unlike memory repertoires, which showed none. Part of the zero-insertion signal could reflect confounding by invariant MAIT and iNKT cells.

In addition, the sample was reused for a study of yellow fever vaccine responses in identical twins.

Source material: PBMCs. The genes are TRBV5-1 and TRBJ2-7; possibly TRBD1 for D (5 bases). This sequence originates from a woman aged 18-29 years in good health. For the CDR3, the DNA is TGCGCCAGCGCTGCAGGGCGCGAGCAGTACTTC. It translates to CASAAGREQYF.